Following are 2 T cell receptor beta chains from one sample sequenced in a study of T cells in localized non-small cell lung cancer. TCRdb's table, derived via immunoSEQ multiplex PCR, lists solely in-frame clones and lacks some. The data show 50,000 to 65,000 clones, with 80% to 90% seen just once and around 4.7% held by the top ten. Sequences were derived from PBMCs, sampled before any cancer treatment. The source of these receptors is a man aged 35 to 70 with stage II lung adenocarcinoma.

This chain joins TRBV18 and TRBJ1-5; possible D gene TRBD1, 5 bases. In germline, CDR1 is KGHSH, CDR2 LQKENI. The CDR3 sequence is 13 residues long. Trimming removed 6 bases from V and 9 bases from J, with 15 bases in between. CDR3: CASSTGELRPQHF. The CDR3 nucleotides are TGTGCCAGCTCGACGGGGGAATTGCGGCCCCAGCATTTT.

This clone was seen more than once but under ten times. The chain carries TRBV7-2 and TRBJ1-5; TRBD1 matches at 8 bases. CDR3 length equals 15 residues. Germline V lookup: CDR1 SGHTA, CDR2 FQGNSA. After removal of 1 base from V and 4 bases from J, the junction contained 3 bases not matched to a gene. The CDR3: CASSLDRGSNQPQHF. DNA of the CDR3: TGTGCCAGCAGCTTAGACAGGGGGAGTAATCAGCCCCAGCATTTT.